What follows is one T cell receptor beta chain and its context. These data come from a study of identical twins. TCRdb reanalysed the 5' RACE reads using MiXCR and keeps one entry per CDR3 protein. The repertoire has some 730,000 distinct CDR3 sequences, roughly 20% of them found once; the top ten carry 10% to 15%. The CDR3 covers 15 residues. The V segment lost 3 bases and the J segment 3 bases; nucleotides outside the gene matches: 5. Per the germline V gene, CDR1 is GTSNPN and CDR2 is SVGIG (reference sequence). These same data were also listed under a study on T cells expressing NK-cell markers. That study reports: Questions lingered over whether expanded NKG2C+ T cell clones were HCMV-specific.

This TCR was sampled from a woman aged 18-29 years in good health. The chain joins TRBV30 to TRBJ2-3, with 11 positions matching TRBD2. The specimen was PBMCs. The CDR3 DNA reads TGTGCCTGGAGGGCTAGCGGGAGGTGGACAGATACGCAGTATTTT. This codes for CAWRASGRWTDTQYF.